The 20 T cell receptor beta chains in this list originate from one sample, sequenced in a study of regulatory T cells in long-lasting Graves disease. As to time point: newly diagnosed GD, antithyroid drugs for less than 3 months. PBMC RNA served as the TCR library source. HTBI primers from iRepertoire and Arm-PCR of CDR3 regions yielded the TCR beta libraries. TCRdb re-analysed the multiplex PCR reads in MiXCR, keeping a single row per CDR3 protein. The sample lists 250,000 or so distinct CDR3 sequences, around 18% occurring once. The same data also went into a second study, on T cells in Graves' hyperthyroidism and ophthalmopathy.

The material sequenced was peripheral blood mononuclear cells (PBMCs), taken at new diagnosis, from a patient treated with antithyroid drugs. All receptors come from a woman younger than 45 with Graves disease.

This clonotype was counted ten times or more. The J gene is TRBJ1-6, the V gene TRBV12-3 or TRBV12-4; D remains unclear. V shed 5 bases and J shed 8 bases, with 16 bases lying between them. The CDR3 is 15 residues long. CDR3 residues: CASSPRADLYSPLHF. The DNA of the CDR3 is TGTGCCAGCAGTCCCCGGGCCGACTTGTATTCACCCCTCCACTTT.

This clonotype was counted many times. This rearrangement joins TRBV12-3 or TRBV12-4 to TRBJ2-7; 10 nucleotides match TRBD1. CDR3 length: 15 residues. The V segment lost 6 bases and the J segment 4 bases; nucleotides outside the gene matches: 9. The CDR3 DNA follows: TGTGCCAGCAGCTCCTCGGGGACAGGGGTTTACGAGCAGTACTTC. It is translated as CASSSSGTGVYEQYF.

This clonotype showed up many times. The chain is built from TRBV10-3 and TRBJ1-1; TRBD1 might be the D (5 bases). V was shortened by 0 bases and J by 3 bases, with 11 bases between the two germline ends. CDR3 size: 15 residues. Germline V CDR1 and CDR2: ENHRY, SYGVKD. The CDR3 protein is CAISESTIGDTEAFF. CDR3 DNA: TGTGCCATCAGTGAGTCGACTATAGGGGACACTGAAGCTTTCTTT.

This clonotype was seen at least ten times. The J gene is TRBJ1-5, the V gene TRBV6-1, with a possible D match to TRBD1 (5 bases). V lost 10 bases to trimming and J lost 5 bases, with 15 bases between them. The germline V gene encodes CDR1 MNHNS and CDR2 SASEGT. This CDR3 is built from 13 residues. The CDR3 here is CATRYGAHQPQHF. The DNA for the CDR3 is TGTGCCACACGGTACGGGGCACATCAGCCCCAGCATTTT.

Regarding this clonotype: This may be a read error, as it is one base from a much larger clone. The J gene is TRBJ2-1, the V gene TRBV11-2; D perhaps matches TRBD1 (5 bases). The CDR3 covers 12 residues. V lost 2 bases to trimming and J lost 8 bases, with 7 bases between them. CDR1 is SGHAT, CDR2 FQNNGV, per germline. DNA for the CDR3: TGTGCCAGCAGCTTACAGGGCTATGAGCAGTTCTTC. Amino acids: CASSLQGYEQFF.

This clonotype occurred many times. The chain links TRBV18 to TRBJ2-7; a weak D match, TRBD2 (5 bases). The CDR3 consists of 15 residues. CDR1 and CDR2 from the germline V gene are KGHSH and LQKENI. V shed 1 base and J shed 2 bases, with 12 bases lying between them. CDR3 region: CASSPRVGSTYEQYF. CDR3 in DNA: TGTGCCAGCTCACCACGGGTAGGGAGCACCTACGAGCAGTACTTC.

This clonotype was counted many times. CDR3 in amino acids: CASSLLDGTGTYGYTF. The CDR3 bases are TGTGCCAGCAGCCTTTTGGACGGGACAGGGACCTATGGCTACACCTTC. V gene TRBV7-2 combines with J gene TRBJ1-2; 9 nucleotides agree with TRBD1. The CDR3 sequence is 16 residues long. The germline V gene encodes CDR1 SGHTA and CDR2 FQGNSA. With V trimmed by 5 bases and J by 4 bases, 11 bases remained unmatched.

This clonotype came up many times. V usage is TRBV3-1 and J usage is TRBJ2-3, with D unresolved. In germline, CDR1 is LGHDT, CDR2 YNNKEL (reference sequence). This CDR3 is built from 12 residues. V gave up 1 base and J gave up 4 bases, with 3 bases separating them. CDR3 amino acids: CASSQAPDTQYF. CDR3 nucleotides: TGTGCCAGCAGCCAAGCCCCAGATACGCAGTATTTT.

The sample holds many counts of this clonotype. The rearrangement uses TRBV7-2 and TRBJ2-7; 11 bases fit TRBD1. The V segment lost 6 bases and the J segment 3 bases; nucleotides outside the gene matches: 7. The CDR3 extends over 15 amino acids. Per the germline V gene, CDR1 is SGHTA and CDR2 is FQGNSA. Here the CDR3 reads CASRDTGTGGYEQYF. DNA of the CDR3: TGTGCCAGCAGGGATACCGGGACAGGGGGCTACGAGCAGTACTTC.

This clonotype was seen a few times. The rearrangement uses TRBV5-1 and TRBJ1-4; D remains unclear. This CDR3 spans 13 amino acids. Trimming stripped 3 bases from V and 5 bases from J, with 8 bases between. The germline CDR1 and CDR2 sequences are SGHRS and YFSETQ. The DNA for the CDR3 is TGCGCCAGCAGCTCCGGACGGAATGAAAAACTGTTTTTT. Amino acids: CASSSGRNEKLFF.

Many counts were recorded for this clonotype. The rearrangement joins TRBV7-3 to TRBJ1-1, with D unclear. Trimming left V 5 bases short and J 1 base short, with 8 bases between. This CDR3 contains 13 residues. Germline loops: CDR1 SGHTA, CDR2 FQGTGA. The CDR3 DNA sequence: TGTGCCAGCAGCGAGGGCGCGAACACTGAAGCTTTCTTT. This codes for CASSEGANTEAFF.

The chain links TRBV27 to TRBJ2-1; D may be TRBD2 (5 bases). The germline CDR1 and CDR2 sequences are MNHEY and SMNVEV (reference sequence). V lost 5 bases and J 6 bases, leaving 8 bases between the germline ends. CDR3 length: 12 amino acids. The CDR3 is CASSKLGNEQFF. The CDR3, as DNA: TGTGCCAGCAGTAAACTAGGCAATGAGCAGTTCTTC.

The CDR3: CASSEFGETGELFF. The CDR3 nucleotides are TGTGCCAGCAGTGAATTTGGGGAGACCGGGGAGCTGTTTTTT. V and J are TRBV6-1 and TRBJ2-2, with TRBD2 as a possible D gene (5 bases). V was pared by 2 bases and J by 5 bases, with 9 bases between. The germline CDR1 and CDR2 sequences are MNHNS and SASEGT. This CDR3 is built from 14 residues.

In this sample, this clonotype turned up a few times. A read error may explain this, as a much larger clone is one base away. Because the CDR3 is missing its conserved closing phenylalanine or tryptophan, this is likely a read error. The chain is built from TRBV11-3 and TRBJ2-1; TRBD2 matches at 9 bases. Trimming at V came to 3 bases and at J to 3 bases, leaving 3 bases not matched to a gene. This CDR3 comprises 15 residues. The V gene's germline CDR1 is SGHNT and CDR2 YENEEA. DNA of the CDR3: TGTGCCAGCAGCTTGGGGCGGGGGGGCTACAATGAGCAGTTCCTC. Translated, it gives CASSLGRGGYNEQFL.

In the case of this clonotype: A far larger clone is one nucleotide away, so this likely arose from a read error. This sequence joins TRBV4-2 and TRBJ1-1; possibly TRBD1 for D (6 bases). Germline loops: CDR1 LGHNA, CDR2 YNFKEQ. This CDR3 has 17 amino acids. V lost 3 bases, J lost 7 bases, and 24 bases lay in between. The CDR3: CASSQRPGTWRDIEAFF. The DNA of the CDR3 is TGTGCCAGCAGCCAGCGACCCGGGACATGGAGAGACATTGAAGCTTTCTTT.

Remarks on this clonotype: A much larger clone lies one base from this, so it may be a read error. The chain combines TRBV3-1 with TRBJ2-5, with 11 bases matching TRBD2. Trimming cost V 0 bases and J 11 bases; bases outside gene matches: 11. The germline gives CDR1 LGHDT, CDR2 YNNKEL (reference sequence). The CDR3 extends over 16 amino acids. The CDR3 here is CASSQEGSGGAREQYF. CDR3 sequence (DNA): TGTGCCAGCAGCCAAGAAGGTAGCGGGGGGGCCAGGGAGCAGTACTTC.

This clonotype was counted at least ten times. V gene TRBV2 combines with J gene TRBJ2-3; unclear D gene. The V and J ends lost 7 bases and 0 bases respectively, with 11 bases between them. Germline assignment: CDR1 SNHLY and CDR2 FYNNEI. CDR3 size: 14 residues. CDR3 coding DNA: TGTGCCAGCAAGGCAGACTTTAGCACAGATACGCAGTATTTT. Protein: CASKADFSTDTQYF.

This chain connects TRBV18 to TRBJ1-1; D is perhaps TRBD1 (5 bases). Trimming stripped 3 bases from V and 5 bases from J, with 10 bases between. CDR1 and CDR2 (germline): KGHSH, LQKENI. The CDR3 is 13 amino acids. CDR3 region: CASSPAGRTEAFF. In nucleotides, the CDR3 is TGTGCCAGCTCACCGGCAGGGAGGACTGAAGCTTTCTTT.

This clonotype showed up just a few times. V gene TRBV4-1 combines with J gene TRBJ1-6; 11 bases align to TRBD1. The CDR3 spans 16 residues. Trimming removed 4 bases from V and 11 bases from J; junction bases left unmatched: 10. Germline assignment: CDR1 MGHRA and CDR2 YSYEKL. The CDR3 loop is CASSRPGQGARPPLHF. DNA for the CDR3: TGCGCCAGCAGCCGACCTGGACAGGGGGCTCGGCCACCCCTCCACTTT.

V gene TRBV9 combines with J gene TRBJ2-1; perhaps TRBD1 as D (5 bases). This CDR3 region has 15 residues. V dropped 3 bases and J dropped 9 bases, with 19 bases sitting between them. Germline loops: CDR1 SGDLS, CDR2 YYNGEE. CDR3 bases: TGTGCCAGCAGCGCTCAGGGCCATCGAGTTGGTGAGCAGTTCTTC. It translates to CASSAQGHRVGEQFF.